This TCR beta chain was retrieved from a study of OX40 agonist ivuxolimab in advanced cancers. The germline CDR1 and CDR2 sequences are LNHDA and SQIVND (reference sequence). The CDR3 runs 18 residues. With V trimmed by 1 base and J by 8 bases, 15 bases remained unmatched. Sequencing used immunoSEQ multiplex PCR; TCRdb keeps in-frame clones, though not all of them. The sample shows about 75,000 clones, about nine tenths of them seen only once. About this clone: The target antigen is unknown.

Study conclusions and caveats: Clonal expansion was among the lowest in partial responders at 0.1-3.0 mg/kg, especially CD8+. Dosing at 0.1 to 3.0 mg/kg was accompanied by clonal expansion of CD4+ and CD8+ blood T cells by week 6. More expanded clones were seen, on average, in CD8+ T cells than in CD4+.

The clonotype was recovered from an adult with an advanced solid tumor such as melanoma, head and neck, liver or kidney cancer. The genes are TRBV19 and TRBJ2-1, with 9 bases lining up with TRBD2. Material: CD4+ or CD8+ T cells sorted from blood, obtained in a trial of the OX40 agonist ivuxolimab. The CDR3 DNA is TGTGCCAGTAGTATAGCCCTTGTCGCAGCGGGGGGTTACGATGAGCAGTTCTTC. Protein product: CASSIALVAAGGYDEQFF.